This note documents a single T cell receptor (beta chain) sequence. Its antigen has not been determined. No much larger clone is present one base from it, and per-base qualities are unavailable. The CDR3 regions of human TCRbeta chains were analyzed by immunosequencing. The study's own analysis went as follows. TCRs in the repertoires were matched against a reference library of SARS-CoV-2-specific TCRs that had been generated with the MIRA antigen-specificity platform. Breadth was defined as the fraction of unique TCRs that were SARS-CoV-2-associated, and depth was defined as the fraction of total T cells that were SARS-CoV-2-associated. Using the MIRA data, each spike-specific TCR was assigned both to the spike region to which the TCR was reactive and to a CD4 or CD8 class. Log10-transformed breadth and depth values were compared by one-way ANOVA with Sidak's multiple comparisons tests. TCRdb re-hosts the immuneACCESS table, in-frame sequences only. Its copies lack some clones; in the studies checked, an unresolved V gene accounts for under half of them, and the cause for the rest is not known. D and trimming were read from the DNA, whereas the V and J calls and clone size are those reported in that table. For this sample the table gives over 150,000 clones, of which about 91% were detected only once. Roughly 4.4% of the sample is held by the ten biggest clonotypes.

The sample's time point, from its label and the paper: baseline before first vaccination. The treatment or condition label on this specimen signifies: meningococcal conjugate vaccine given as trial control. Vaccinee samples were obtained from the UK trials COV001 and COV002, which included a single-blind randomized controlled phase 2/3 trial of AZD1222 (ChAdOx1 nCoV-19) in healthy adults. Trial participant PBMC samples were collected at day 0 and day 28 after the second dose for TCRbeta chain sequencing. This specimen comes from a study of T cell responses to AZD1222 COVID-19 vaccine (dated by TCRdb to about 2021). With respect to the entire study: TCR sequencing covered more than 230 trial participants: 207 given two doses of AZD1222 and 26 given two doses of MenACWY control vaccine. Trial participants were enrolled by age into 18-55, 56-69 and 70-plus year subgroups, with about 150, 28 and 57 TCR-sequenced participants respectively. Broader findings and caveats from the paper: CD4 TCRs associated with the vaccine covered the entire spike protein, and the dominant responses were in regions 160-218 and 743-854. In the small 56-69-year group, the increase in depth fell short of significance, most likely because of low power. Reportedly, close to half of the unique spike-specific TCRs recognized epitopes lying outside the regions that are mutated in the B.1.351 and B.1.1.7 variants. Participants were mostly white British, with more females than males. The authors suggested clonal diversity may have been underestimated. Conclusions about previously exposed vaccinees were limited because only six or seven AZD1222 recipients were SARS-CoV-2 seropositive at baseline. Because no day 14 peak-response samples were available, repertoires were characterized only after the peak T cell response. After two AZD1222 doses, spike-specific TCR breadth and depth were significantly higher than at day 0 and than in MenACWY recipients.

Sequences KGHDR (CDR1) and SFDVKD (CDR2) are obtained from the germline V gene. V and J are truncated by 6 bases and 2 bases respectively, leaving an intervening sequence of 10 bases. The CDR3 covers 14 residues, taking in both the cysteine and the phenylalanine. The DNA shown is the 42-base CDR3, in frame from base 1. The sequence came from an adult in good health. The sequencing used peripheral blood, collected on day 0 of MenACWY control vaccination. This chain is built from TRBV24-1 and TRBJ2-1; the D segment could be TRBD2, given 5 matching bases. The nucleotide sequence reads as follows: TGTGCCACCAGTCTCGGACTGGCCTACAATGAGCAGTTCTTC. Its translation reads: CATSLGLAYNEQFF.